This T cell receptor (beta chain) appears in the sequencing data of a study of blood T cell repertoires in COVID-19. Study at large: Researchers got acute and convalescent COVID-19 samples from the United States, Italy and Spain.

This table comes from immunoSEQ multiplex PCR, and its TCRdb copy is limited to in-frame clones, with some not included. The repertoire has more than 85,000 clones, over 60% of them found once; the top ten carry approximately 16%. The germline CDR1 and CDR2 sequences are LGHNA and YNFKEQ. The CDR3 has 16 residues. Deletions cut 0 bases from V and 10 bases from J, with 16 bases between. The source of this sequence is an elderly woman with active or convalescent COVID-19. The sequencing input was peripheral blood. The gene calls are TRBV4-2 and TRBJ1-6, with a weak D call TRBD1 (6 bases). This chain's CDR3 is CASSQDLAGDGSPLHF. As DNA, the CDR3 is TGTGCCAGCAGCCAAGATCTGGCAGGGGATGGATCACCCCTCCACTTT.